This T cell receptor (beta chain) was obtained from a study of blood T cell repertoires in COVID-19. Background on the study: PBMCs, B-cell-depleted T cells, or T cells provided the cDNA or gDNA that made up the material.

The CDR3 covers 14 residues. V dropped 5 bases and J dropped 1; count of bases not matched to a gene: 3. Germline-derived CDR1 and CDR2 are MNHNY and SVGAGI (reference sequence). As originally analysed: By means of reference gene primer amplification, nucleated cell counts were estimated. Repertoires were generated with immunoSEQ multiplex PCR, while TCRdb's copy carries only in-frame clones and drops some. D and trimming were read from the DNA, whereas the V and J calls and clone size are those reported in that table. The sample shows some 400,000 clones, 81% of them seen only once. The genes are TRBV6-6 and TRBJ1-2, with TRBD1 matching 8 bases. This TCR was recovered from a human donor with acute or convalescent COVID-19. The donor label of this sample is uncertain. The specimen was peripheral blood. For the CDR3, the DNA is TGTGCCAGCAGTGCCACAGGGGGTAACTATGGCTACACCTTC. It translates to CASSATGGNYGYTF.